What follows are 7 T cell receptor beta chains derived from one specimen sequenced in a study of blood T cell repertoires in COVID-19. The data were produced by immunoSEQ multiplex PCR, yet TCRdb's version contains in-frame clones alone and is incomplete. The table includes around 300,000 clones, around 89% detected once. Sequenced sample: peripheral blood. The receptors come from a woman in her forties or fifties with active or convalescent COVID-19.

V gene TRBV27 combines with J gene TRBJ2-1, with D maybe TRBD1 (5 bases). The CDR3 loop spans 14 amino acids. Germline CDR1 and CDR2: MNHEY and SMNVEV (reference sequence). The germline V and J ends were trimmed by 6 bases and 2 bases, with 11 bases remaining between them. The CDR3 loop is CASRGQGPYNEQFF. In nucleotides, the CDR3 is TGTGCCAGCAGGGGGCAAGGGCCCTACAATGAGCAGTTCTTC.

V and J are TRBV9 and TRBJ2-1, with 10 bases matching TRBD2. With 4 bases clipped from V and 4 bases from J, the junction kept 14 bases outside the gene matches. The length of the CDR3 is 18 residues. The germline V gene encodes CDR1 SGDLS and CDR2 YYNGEE. This CDR3 is CASSPFEREGLIYNEQFF. The DNA for the CDR3 is TGTGCCAGCAGCCCTTTTGAGCGGGAGGGCCTTATTTACAATGAGCAGTTCTTC.

The rearrangement joins TRBV6-2 or TRBV6-3 to TRBJ2-1; 8 bases line up with TRBD2. V shed 6 bases, J shed 4 bases, and the junction held 8 bases outside the gene matches. CDR3 length: 15 residues. The germline gives CDR1 MNHEY, CDR2 SVGEGT. CDR3 residues: CASSPEREWYNEQFF. CDR3 DNA sequence: TGTGCCAGCAGCCCCGAGCGGGAGTGGTACAATGAGCAGTTCTTC.

CDR3 residues: CASSSEPPPGGELFF. The CDR3 DNA reads as TGTGCCAGCAGCTCCGAACCCCCTCCGGGTGGGGAGCTGTTTTTT. The V gene is TRBV7-2, the J gene TRBJ2-2; D ambiguous. The CDR3 has 15 residues. The germline V gene has CDR1 SGHTA and CDR2 FQGNSA. V lost 4 bases and J 8 bases, leaving 17 bases between the germline ends.

This sequence joins TRBV6-2 or TRBV6-3 and TRBJ2-1; the D gene is possibly TRBD1 (5 bases). The CDR3 is 20 amino acids. Germline CDR1 and CDR2: MNHEY and SVGEGT. V was trimmed by 2 bases and J by 8 bases, leaving 31 bases between them. The CDR3 here is CASSYDDGSLVGPLFDEQFF. The CDR3 DNA follows: TGTGCCAGCAGTTACGACGACGGGTCTCTCGTGGGGCCTCTTTTCGATGAGCAGTTCTTC.

This chain connects TRBV9 to TRBJ2-1; no reliable D call. V was cut by 3 bases and J by 2 bases, with 12 bases left in between. In germline, CDR1 is SGDLS, CDR2 YYNGEE. The CDR3 is made up of 15 amino acids. The CDR3 DNA reads TGTGCCAGCAGCGATAGACACCTGACCTACAATGAGCAGTTCTTC. Residues: CASSDRHLTYNEQFF.

The chain has TRBV2 and TRBJ1-6; D remains unclear. Germline values: CDR1 SNHLY, CDR2 FYNNEI. Trimming removed 3 bases from V and 5 bases from J, with 11 bases in between. The CDR3 runs to 15 residues. The CDR3 region has the DNA TGTGCCAGCAGTGATACTTTGGGAGATAATTCACCCCTCCACTTT. Its protein is CASSDTLGDNSPLHF.